The T cell receptor beta chain described here comes from a study of T cells in Graves' hyperthyroidism and ophthalmopathy. Study information: Before any treatment, at initial diagnosis, peripheral blood was collected.

General study results and limits: Clonotypes that were expanded in thyroid above 0.001 mostly appeared in blood too.

Ophthalmopathy patients all had a Clinical Activity Score of at least 3, a NOSPECS grade of at least 4 and disease under 3 months old. The CDR3 sequence is 15 residues long. Trimming cost V 3 bases and J 5 bases, with 14 bases left between them. Germline V gives CDR1 DFQATT, CDR2 SNEGSKA (reference sequence). In its sample, this clonotype was seen many times. Its antigen is not identified. TCR beta CDR3 regions were amplified from RNA transcripts. With the HTBI primer set, the TCR CDR3 went through a first round of RT-PCR. TCRdb fed the multiplex PCR reads into MiXCR, producing one record per CDR3 protein. The sample lists a few hundred thousand distinct CDR3 sequences, approximately 17% occurring once.

The source of this sequence is a woman in her late teens or twenties with Graves' ophthalmopathy. The sample comprised blood. The chain recombines TRBV20-1 with TRBJ1-6; D remains ambiguous. This chain's CDR3 is CSASQTGSDNSPLHF. As DNA, the CDR3 is TGCAGTGCTAGTCAGACGGGCAGCGATAATTCACCCCTCCACTTT.